This entry is about one TCR beta chain. A multiplex PCR was run with 60 Vbeta primers and 13 Jbeta primers. The repertoire was sequenced with immunoSEQ multiplex PCR; TCRdb's copy has only in-frame clones and lacks some. This table has under 200,000 clones, more than 70% appearing once. The sample belongs to a study of cytomegalovirus exposure and HLA in healthy donors. The germline CDR1 and CDR2 sequences are MGHDK and SYGVNS. V dropped 1 base and J dropped 5 bases, with 17 bases sitting between them. CDR3 length equals 16 residues. The chain carries TRBV25-1 and TRBJ2-5; maybe TRBD2 (6 bases). This TCR was recovered from a boy between 5 and 17 years old in good health and CMV-seronegative. The sequencing input was PBMCs. The CDR3, as DNA: TGTGCCAGCAGTGAATGGGGCCCCGGGACTGGGGAGACCCAGTACTTC. Protein product: CASSEWGPGTGETQYF.